This TCR beta chain was identified in a study of a mutant IDH1 vaccine in newly diagnosed glioma. Time point of the sample: week 47, end of study. Topical imiquimod was applied with each vaccine dose, which held 300 ug of mutant IDH1 20-mer peptide. Assay: immunoSEQ multiplex PCR; the TCRdb copy retains only in-frame clones and omits some. The sample includes about 56,000 clones, around 75% of them seen just once. About this clone: Antigen unknown.

J gave up 8 bases and V 5 bases, and 11 bases lay outside the gene matches. Looked up from germline, CDR1 is SGHTA and CDR2 is FQGNSA. This CDR3 is built from 16 residues. Specimen: PBMCs, collected from a glioma patient whose treatment included an IDH1 peptide vaccine. The clonotype comes from a man over 45 with glioma. The chain links TRBV7-2 to TRBJ2-1, with 11 bases fitting TRBD2. CDR3 DNA sequence: TGTGCCAGCAGCCCCCGAATAGCGGGGGGGCCGGATGAGCAGTTCTTC. It yields the protein CASSPRIAGGPDEQFF.